This T cell receptor beta chain came from a study of T cell clones after liver transplantation. Overall study: A pre-transplant mixed lymphocyte reaction with TCRbeta sequencing defined graft-donor-reactive clones followed in post-transplant blood. Notes on the study in general: Rather than being deleted, graft donor-reactive T cells may have moved into the graft.

Sequenced by immunoSEQ multiplex PCR; TCRdb stores in-frame clones only, minus some. Among 45,000 to 60,000 clones listed, 65% to 85% were seen once. CDR3 length: 13 residues. Trimming took 5 bases from V and 5 from J, leaving 10 bases between them. In germline, CDR1 is LNHDA, CDR2 SQIVND (reference sequence). For this clone: The target antigen is unknown.

The receptor comes from a human donor who received a liver transplant. Material: CD4+ T cells from blood, obtained before liver transplant. The chain couples TRBV19 to TRBJ1-5; the D gene is possibly TRBD1 (5 bases). The CDR3 nucleotides are TGTGCCAGTAGTGAGGGGCGCGATCAGCCCCAGCATTTT. Its translation: CASSEGRDQPQHF.